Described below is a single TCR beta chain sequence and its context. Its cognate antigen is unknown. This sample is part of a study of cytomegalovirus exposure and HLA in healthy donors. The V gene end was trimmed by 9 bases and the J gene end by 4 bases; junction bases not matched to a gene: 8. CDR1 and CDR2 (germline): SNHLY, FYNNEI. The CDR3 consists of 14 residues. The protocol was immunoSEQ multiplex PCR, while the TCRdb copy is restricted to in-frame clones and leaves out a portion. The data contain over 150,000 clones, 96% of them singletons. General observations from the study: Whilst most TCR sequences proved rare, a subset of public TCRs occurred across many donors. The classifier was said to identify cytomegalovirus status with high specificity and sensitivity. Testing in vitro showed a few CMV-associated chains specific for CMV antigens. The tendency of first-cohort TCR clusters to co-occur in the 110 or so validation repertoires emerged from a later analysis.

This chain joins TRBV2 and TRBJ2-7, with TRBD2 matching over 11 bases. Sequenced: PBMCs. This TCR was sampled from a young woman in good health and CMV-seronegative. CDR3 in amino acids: CASLTSGGGYEQYF. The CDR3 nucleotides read TGTGCCAGTTTAACTAGCGGGGGCGGGTACGAGCAGTACTTC.